The rows below give T cell receptor beta chains drawn from one sample of a study of technical replicates of blood from several donors. Using immunoSEQ multiplex PCR, the repertoire was profiled, and TCRdb retains in-frame clones only, with some absent. This sample has 50,000 or so clones, with 92% found just once. The sequencing input was PBMCs. The receptors here all came from a human donor in good health. Some clones in this sample may be carry-over from other donors' samples. The conserved cysteine and the conserved F or W are not part of the CDR3 here. The listing skips clone size in some rows; elsewhere it reads once, few, many or a size class.

TRBV5-6	TRBJ1-3	NA	ASSPKLRFATYSGNTIY
TRBV6-1	TRBJ1-3	NA	ASSAPSGRSGNTIY
TRBV19	TRBJ1-2	NA	ASSIPAETYGYT
TRBV4-3	TRBJ2-7	NA	ASSQAGSGVGEQY
TRBV10-3	TRBJ2-1	NA	AISEKGVGYNEQF
TRBV9	TRBJ2-1	NA	ASSISGSFGEQF
TRBV7-9	TRBJ2-7	NA	ASSQDWNSYEQY
TRBV5-4	TRBJ1-6	NA	ASSARGRGDGSSPLH
TRBV21-1	TRBJ1-3	NA	ASSKVKSSGNTIY
TRBV9	TRBJ2-7	NA	ASSVATGGQGGHEQY
TRBV5-4	TRBJ1-2	NA	ASSPDRGYGYT
TRBV7-9	TRBJ2-7	NA	ASSSTAYEQY
TRBV5-1	TRBJ2-3	NA	ASSLGGSGGTDTQY
TRBV19	TRBJ1-2	NA	ASSIRGYYGYT
TRBV6-5	TRBJ1-2	NA	ASSYSRGVYGYT
TRBV27	TRBJ2-7	NA	ACQRRGGSPYEQY
TRBV7-6	TRBJ2-2	once	ASSLAGQSVWELF
TRBV7-6	TRBJ1-1	NA	ASSPRDRGLNTEAF
TRBV19	TRBJ1-4	NA	ASSFRQGLSNEKLF
TRBV30	TRBJ1-4	NA	AWSPGQTNEKLF
TRBV9	TRBJ1-6	NA	ASSPIGGDALSPLH
TRBV7-9	TRBJ2-3	NA	ASSSTSGSADTQY
TRBV10-3	TRBJ2-5	NA	AIRGDSETQY
TRBV7-6	TRBJ2-1	NA	ASSFGSGANNEQF
TRBV7-3	TRBJ1-2	NA	ASSPEGGYGYT
TRBV19	TRBJ2-3	NA	ASSASSFTDTQY
TRBV4-2	TRBJ2-7	NA	ASSQVGRAYEQY
TRBV7-3	TRBJ2-1	NA	ASSLHGGMGNEQF
TRBV4-1	TRBJ2-7	NA	ASSQGGTEGSYEQY
TRBV6-5	TRBJ1-2	once	ASSKQSGTGHGYT
TRBV6-1	TRBJ1-3	NA	ASNPSPGNTIY
TRBV4-3	TRBJ1-6	NA	ASSHGQGAINSPLH
TRBV19	TRBJ1-1	NA	ASSKGVGAEAF
TRBV10-3	TRBJ2-7	NA	AISGQGYEQY
TRBV11-2	TRBJ2-7	NA	ASSLVLAGGREQY
TRBV6-1	TRBJ2-7	NA	ASDSGGAPYEQY
TRBV30	TRBJ1-4	NA	AWRNVGTGGEKLF
TRBV9	TRBJ1-2	NA	ASSVDPGFYGYT
TRBV4-3	TRBJ2-2	NA	ASSQALAGNTGELF
TRBV7-2	TRBJ2-7	NA	ASSTSGGGTYEQY
TRBV5-4	TRBJ2-3	NA	ASSRTSGPDTQY
TRBV6-1	TRBJ1-2	NA	ASSPRGVYGYT
TRBV29-1	TRBJ1-2	NA	SVVRQGDGYT
TRBV7-8	TRBJ1-2	once	ASSLRLQSYGYT
TRBV2	TRBJ2-6	NA	ASSRDRSGANVLT
TRBV5-5	TRBJ1-4	NA	ASSPGQMSNEKLF
TRBV6-5	TRBJ1-1	NA	ASSYFRVMNTEAF
TRBV11-1	TRBJ1-6	NA	ASSLNLWDSLGSSPLH
TRBV4-2	TRBJ2-6	NA	ASSQDGAGAGANVLT
TRBV6-5	TRBJ2-7	NA	ASSYSDRGGLEQY
TRBV5-1	TRBJ2-2	NA	ASSPGTSGRAGELF
TRBV9	TRBJ1-5	NA	ASGGDGLSNQPQH